This T cell receptor (beta chain) is drawn from a study of blood T cell repertoires in COVID-19. Study background: Samples came from the United States, Italy and Spain, spanning acute and convalescent COVID-19.

Method: immunoSEQ multiplex PCR; TCRdb's copy keeps in-frame clones and lacks some. The sample shows about 92,000 clones, 80% to 85% of them seen only once. The CDR3 totals 11 residues. Per the germline V gene, CDR1 is SNHLY and CDR2 is FYNNEI. V was cut by 2 bases and J by 5 bases, with 2 bases left in between. The sequenced material came from peripheral blood. The sequence came from a woman of 80 years or more with active or convalescent COVID-19. This chain connects TRBV2 to TRBJ2-3; D is unresolved. In nucleotides, the CDR3 is TGTGCCAGCAGTGAACTAGATACGCAGTATTTT. Its protein is CASSELDTQYF.